This entry is about one T cell receptor (beta chain). V was shortened by 5 bases and J by 3 bases, with 8 bases between the two germline ends. Looked up from germline, CDR1 is SGHNT and CDR2 is YYREEE (reference sequence). CDR3 length equals 13 residues. These data belong to a study of blood T cell repertoires in COVID-19. Study in general: Samples representing acute and convalescent COVID-19 were sourced from the United States, Italy and Spain. PBMCs, B-cell-depleted T cells, or T cells were the source of the cDNA or gDNA that made up the material.

The authors' processing: Reference gene primer amplification gave nucleated cell count estimates. Using immunoSEQ multiplex PCR, the repertoire was profiled, and TCRdb retains in-frame clones only, with some absent. The DNA gave D and trimming, while V, J and clone size come from that table. The sample shows about 84,000 clones, over 90% of them seen only once. The TCR was taken from a human donor with active COVID-19. The donor label of this sample is uncertain. The V call is TRBV5-4, the J call TRBJ2-2; D remains ambiguous. Input material: peripheral blood. CDR3 sequence: CASSYSDTGELFF. The DNA of the CDR3 is TGTGCCAGCAGTTACAGTGACACCGGGGAGCTGTTTTTT.